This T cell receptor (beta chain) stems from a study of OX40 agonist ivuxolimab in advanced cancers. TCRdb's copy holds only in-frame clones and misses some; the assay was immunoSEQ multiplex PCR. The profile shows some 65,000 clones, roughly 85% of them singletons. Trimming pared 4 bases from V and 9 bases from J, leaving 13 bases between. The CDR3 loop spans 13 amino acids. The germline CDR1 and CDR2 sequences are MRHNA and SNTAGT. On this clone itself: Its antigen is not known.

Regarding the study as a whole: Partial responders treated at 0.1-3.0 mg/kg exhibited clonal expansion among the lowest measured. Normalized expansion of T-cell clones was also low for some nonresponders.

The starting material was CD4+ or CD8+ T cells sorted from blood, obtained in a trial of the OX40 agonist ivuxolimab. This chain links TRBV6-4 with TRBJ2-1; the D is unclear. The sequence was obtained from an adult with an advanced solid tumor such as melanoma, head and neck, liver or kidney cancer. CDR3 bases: TGTGCCAGCAGTGTAGAGGAGTTTTCTGAGCAGTTCTTC. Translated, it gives CASSVEEFSEQFF.